The present T cell receptor (beta chain) was sequenced within a study of T cell repertoires in cytomegalovirus infection (dated by TCRdb to the late 2010s). With respect to the entire study: Donor HLA type was relevant to the analysis, as public TCR beta signatures indicated carriage of CMV infection together with the matching HLA type.

Results the study describes overall, beyond this receptor: The ex vivo response was dominated by HLA-C-restricted CMV-specific TCR beta clonotypes, and the single most frequent clonotype in two of eight donors was supplied by these HLA-C-restricted clonotypes. Carriers of CMV infection plus the relevant HLA type were discriminated by the cumulative frequency of public TCR beta family members in the study cohort and in an independent approximately 360-donor cohort.

The CDR3 sequence holds 14 residues, the cysteine and phenylalanine included. Only the CDR3 region is kept as DNA, spanning 42 bases read in frame from base 1. Between the V and J ends, shortened by 8 bases and 0 bases respectively, the junction contains 14 bases. CDR1 and CDR2 are read off the germline V gene as SGHAT and FQNNGV. This clonotype was detected a few times. This clone's antigen is unknown. Base qualities are missing; no much larger clone stands one base away. Sequencer: Illumina HiSeq 1500. The public sequencing data were trimmed at Q25 with fastp and processed into clonotypes with MiXCR by TCRdb, which kept only in-frame beta chains. Every CDR3 protein is listed once, alongside the most common genes and DNA of its rows. This sample lists around 290,000 distinct CDR3 sequences; about 25% were detected once. The ten largest clones represent about 14% of the sample.

This chain is built from TRBV11-2 and TRBJ2-7; perhaps TRBD2 is the D gene, with 6 bases matching. The sample taken for sequencing was PBMCs. The TCR originated in a human donor in good health (CMV status not recorded). Some clones in this sample may be carry-over from other donors' samples. The DNA sequence is as follows: TGTGCCAGCGGCCTCCGGGACTTCTCCTACGAGCAGTACTTC. Translated, it reads CASGLRDFSYEQYF.